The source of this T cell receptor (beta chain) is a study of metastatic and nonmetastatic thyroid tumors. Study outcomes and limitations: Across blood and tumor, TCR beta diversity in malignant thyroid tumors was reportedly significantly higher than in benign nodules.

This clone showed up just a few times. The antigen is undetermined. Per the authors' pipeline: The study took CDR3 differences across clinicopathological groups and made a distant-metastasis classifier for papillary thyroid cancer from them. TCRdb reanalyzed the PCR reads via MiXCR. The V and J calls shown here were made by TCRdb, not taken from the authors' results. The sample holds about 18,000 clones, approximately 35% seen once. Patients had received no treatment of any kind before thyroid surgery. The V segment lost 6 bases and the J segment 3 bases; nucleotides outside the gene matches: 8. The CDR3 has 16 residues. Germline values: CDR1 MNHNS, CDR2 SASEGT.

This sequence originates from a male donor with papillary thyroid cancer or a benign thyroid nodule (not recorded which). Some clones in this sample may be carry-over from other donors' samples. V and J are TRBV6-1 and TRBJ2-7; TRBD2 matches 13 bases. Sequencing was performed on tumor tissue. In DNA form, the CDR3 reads TGTGCCAGCAGCCATGGGACTAGCGGGACAGGCTACGAGCAGTACTTC. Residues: CASSHGTSGTGYEQYF.